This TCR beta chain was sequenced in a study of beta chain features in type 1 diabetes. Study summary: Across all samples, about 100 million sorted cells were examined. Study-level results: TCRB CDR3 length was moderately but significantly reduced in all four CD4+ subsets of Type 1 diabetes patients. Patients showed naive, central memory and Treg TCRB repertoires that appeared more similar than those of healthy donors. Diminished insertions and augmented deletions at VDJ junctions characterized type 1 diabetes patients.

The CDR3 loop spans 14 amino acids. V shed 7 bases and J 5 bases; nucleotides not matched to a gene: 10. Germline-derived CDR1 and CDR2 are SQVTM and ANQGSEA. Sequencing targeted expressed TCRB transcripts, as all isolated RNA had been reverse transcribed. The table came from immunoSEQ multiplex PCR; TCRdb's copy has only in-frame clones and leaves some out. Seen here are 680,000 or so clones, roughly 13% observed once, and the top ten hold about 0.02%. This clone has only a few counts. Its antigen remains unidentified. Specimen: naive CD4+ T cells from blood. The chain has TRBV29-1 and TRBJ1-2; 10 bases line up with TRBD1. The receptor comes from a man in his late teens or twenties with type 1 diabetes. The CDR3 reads CSATGQGEGYGYTF. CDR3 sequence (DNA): TGCAGCGCTACAGGACAGGGGGAAGGTTATGGCTACACCTTC.